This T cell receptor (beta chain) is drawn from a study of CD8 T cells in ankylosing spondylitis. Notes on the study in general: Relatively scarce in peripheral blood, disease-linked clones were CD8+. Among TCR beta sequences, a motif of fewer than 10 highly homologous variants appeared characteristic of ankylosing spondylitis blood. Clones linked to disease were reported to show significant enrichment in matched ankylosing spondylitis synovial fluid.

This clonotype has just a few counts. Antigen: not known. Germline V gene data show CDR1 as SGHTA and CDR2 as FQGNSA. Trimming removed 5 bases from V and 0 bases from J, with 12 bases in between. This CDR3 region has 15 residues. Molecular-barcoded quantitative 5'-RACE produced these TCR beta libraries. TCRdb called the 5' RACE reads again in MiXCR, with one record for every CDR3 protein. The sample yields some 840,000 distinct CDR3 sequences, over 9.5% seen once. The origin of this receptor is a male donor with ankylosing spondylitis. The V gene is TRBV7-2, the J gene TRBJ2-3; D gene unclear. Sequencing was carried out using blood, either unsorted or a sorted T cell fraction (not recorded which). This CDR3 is CASSPNPHSTDTQYF. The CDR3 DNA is TGTGCCAGCAGCCCGAACCCCCATAGCACAGATACGCAGTATTTT.